A selection of T cell receptor beta chains follows, all from one sample in a study of shared T cell receptors in the human thymus. Measured with immunoSEQ multiplex PCR; TCRdb has only the in-frame clones, and not every one. The profile covers about 610,000 clones, with around 89% appearing a single time and 0.0095% to 0.012% taken by the ten largest. These data were also filed under a second study, of human thymus T cells.

The sample consisted of thymocytes. Source of these receptors: a boy under two years old with a congenital heart defect. The CDR3 runs from the conserved cysteine through the conserved F or W. The D gene is left open where the match is weak. Clone size is given for some rows only: seen once, a few or many times, or a class if the clone is expanded.

>NA|TRBJ2-7|TRBV9|TRBD2
CASSVEGTSGGDSYEQYF
TGTGCCAGCAGCGTAGAGGGGACTAGCGGGGGTGACTCCTACGAGCAGTACTTC
>NA|TRBJ2-1|TRBV21-1|NA
CASSKAGTGVYNEQFF
TGTGCCAGCAGCAAAGCCGGGACAGGGGTCTACAATGAGCAGTTCTTC
>NA|TRBJ1-1|TRBV9|NA
CASSLDSREAFF
TGTGCCAGCAGCCTCGACAGCCGTGAAGCTTTCTTT
>NA|TRBJ1-2|TRBV11-2|TRBD1
CASSLGQGAPAYYGYTF
TGTGCCAGCAGCCTTGGACAGGGGGCGCCAGCTTACTATGGCTACACCTTC
>NA|TRBJ2-2|TRBV12-5|TRBD1
CASGVPKDRPTDTGELFF
TGTGCTAGTGGTGTGCCAAAGGACAGGCCAACGGACACCGGGGAGCTGTTTTTT
>NA|TRBJ2-7|TRBV15|TRBD1
CATSRDWTGQKSIQQYF
TGTGCCACCAGCAGAGATTGGACAGGCCAAAAGTCTATCCAGCAGTACTTC
>NA|TRBJ2-3|TRBV9|TRBD1
CASSLPDRVDTDTQYF
TGTGCCAGCAGCCTCCCGGACAGGGTGGACACAGATACGCAGTATTTT
>NA|TRBJ2-7|TRBV4-1|NA
CASSPSYGSGVTYF
TGCGCCAGCAGCCCATCGTACGGGAGTGGAGTTACGTACTTC
>NA|TRBJ1-2|TRBV5-5|TRBD1
CASSSNRDRGSYTF
TGTGCCAGCAGCTCCAACCGGGACAGGGGGAGCTACACCTTC
>few|TRBJ2-2|TRBV6-5|NA
CASTGNTGELFF
TGTGCCAGCACGGGTAACACCGGGGAGCTGTTTTTT
>NA|TRBJ1-1|TRBV28|NA
CASSQLNTEAFF
TGTGCCAGCAGTCAACTCAACACTGAAGCTTTCTTT
>NA|TRBJ2-5|TRBV30|NA
CAWTTRVWEIQYF
TGTGCCTGGACTACACGGGTGTGGGAGATCCAGTACTTC
>NA|TRBJ1-2|TRBV5-1|NA
CASSLHRAGRPNYGYTF
TGCGCCAGCAGCCTTCATCGGGCAGGGAGGCCTAACTATGGCTACACCTTC
>once|TRBJ1-1|TRBV7-9|NA
CASSLPGTEAFF
TGTGCCAGCAGCCTCCCGGGCACTGAAGCTTTCTTT
>NA|TRBJ2-1|TRBV6-1|NA
CASIELSYNEQFF
TGTGCCAGCATAGAGCTGTCCTACAATGAGCAGTTCTTC
>NA|TRBJ2-2|TRBV29-1|NA
CSVASRSGELFF
TGCAGCGTTGCGTCCCGGTCCGGGGAGCTGTTTTTT
>NA|TRBJ1-1|TRBV27|TRBD1
CASSIEGQGKTEAFF
TGTGCCAGCAGTATCGAGGGACAGGGGAAAACTGAAGCTTTCTTT
>NA|TRBJ1-3|TRBV27|NA
CASKPGDNGNTIYF
TGTGCCAGCAAACCAGGGGATAACGGAAACACCATATATTTT
>NA|TRBJ2-5|TRBV10-1|NA
CASSEFGGDETQYF
TGCGCCAGCAGTGAGTTTGGGGGCGATGAGACCCAGTACTTC
>NA|TRBJ2-3|TRBV7-2|TRBD2
CASSPGGGLLTDTQYF
TGTGCCAGCAGCCCCGGGGGGGGTCTCCTCACAGATACGCAGTATTTT
>NA|TRBJ2-5|TRBV7-4|TRBD2
CASSLGTSRQETQYF
TGTGCCAGCAGCTTAGGGACTAGCAGACAAGAGACCCAGTACTTC
>NA|TRBJ2-5|TRBV28|TRBD1
CASSQNRGGGETQYF
TGTGCCAGCAGTCAAAACAGGGGCGGCGGGGAGACCCAGTACTTC
>NA|TRBJ1-1|TRBV5-6|NA
CASSPEGFMNTEAFF
TGTGCCAGCAGCCCCGAGGGCTTCATGAACACTGAAGCTTTCTTT
>NA|TRBJ2-5|TRBV7-2|TRBD2
CASSLVHKREGMCETQYF
TGTGCCAGCAGCTTAGTTCACAAGCGGGAAGGAATGTGTGAGACCCAGTACTTC
>NA|TRBJ1-5|TRBV1|NA
CTSSQDQRVRDNENSNQPQHF
TGCACCAGCAGCCAAGATCAAAGAGTCCGGGACAATGAGAATAGCAATCAGCCCCAGCATTTT
>NA|TRBJ2-1|TRBV13|NA
CASSSRGGWEQFF
TGTGCCAGCAGCTCAAGAGGGGGTTGGGAGCAGTTCTTC
>NA|TRBJ2-3|TRBV5-6|NA
CASSPDRNTDTQYF
TGTGCCAGCAGCCCTGACAGAAACACAGATACGCAGTATTTT
>NA|TRBJ2-7|TRBV6-5|TRBD1
CASSFRDRGYEQYF
TGTGCCAGCAGCTTCCGGGACAGGGGATACGAGCAGTACTTC
>NA|TRBJ1-5|TRBV6-5|NA
CASRGEGPSQPQHF
TGTGCCAGCCGGGGGGAAGGGCCAAGTCAGCCCCAGCATTTT
>NA|TRBJ2-2|TRBV5-1|TRBD2
CASSFYGLEPGELFF
TGCGCCAGCAGCTTTTACGGACTAGAGCCCGGGGAGCTGTTTTTT
>NA|TRBJ1-6|TRBV4-1|NA
CASSQDSWPGHPGPLHF
TGCGCCAGCAGCCAAGATTCATGGCCCGGCCATCCAGGGCCCCTCCACTTT
>NA|TRBJ2-4|TRBV19|NA
CASIGLWKNIQYF
TGTGCCAGTATCGGTCTATGGAAAAACATTCAGTACTTC
>NA|TRBJ1-1|TRBV27|TRBD1
CASSSRRQGTEAFF
TGTGCCAGCAGTTCCCGCCGACAGGGCACTGAAGCTTTCTTT
>NA|TRBJ2-3|TRBV4-1|TRBD1
CASSQDEDRGHDTQYF
TGCGCCAGCAGCCAAGATGAGGACAGGGGGCATGATACGCAGTATTTT
>NA|TRBJ2-3|TRBV25-1|NA
CASSAGQDTQYF
TGTGCCAGCAGTGCAGGGCAAGATACGCAGTATTTT
>NA|TRBJ1-2|TRBV6-1|NA
CASSEPPGGGTYGYTF
TGTGCCAGCAGTGAGCCCCCCGGGGGAGGGACCTATGGCTACACCTTC
>NA|TRBJ2-7|TRBV2|TRBD2
CASSEGLAGVPYEQYF
TGTGCCAGCAGTGAGGGACTAGCGGGAGTTCCCTACGAGCAGTACTTC
>NA|TRBJ2-7|TRBV7-9|TRBD1
CASSLSLGQIYEQYF
TGTGCCAGCAGCCTGAGTCTGGGACAGATCTACGAGCAGTACTTC
>NA|TRBJ2-1|TRBV7-6|TRBD2
CASSLALGLAAHTCNEQFF
TGTGCCAGCAGCTTAGCGCTCGGGCTAGCGGCCCATACCTGCAATGAGCAGTTCTTC
>NA|TRBJ2-7|TRBV10-1|TRBD1
CASRETGALISKQYF
TGCGCCAGCAGAGAAACAGGGGCCCTAATCAGCAAGCAGTACTTC
>once|TRBJ2-2|TRBV5-1|NA
CASSSRTTNTGELFF
TGCGCCAGCAGCTCCCGGACTACAAACACCGGGGAGCTGTTTTTT
>NA|TRBJ1-1|TRBV5-5|TRBD1
CASSLGQGALNTEAFF
TGTGCCAGCAGCTTGGGGCAGGGGGCTCTGAACACTGAAGCTTTCTTT
>once|TRBJ2-3|TRBV12-2|NA
CASRLGTGGTDTQYF
TGTGCAAGTCGCTTAGGGACAGGGGGCACAGATACGCAGTATTTT
>NA|TRBJ2-2|TRBV6-4|NA
CASSAGAHTGELFF
TGTGCCAGCAGTGCGGGAGCGCACACCGGGGAGCTGTTTTTT
>NA|TRBJ2-5|TRBV5-1|TRBD2
CASSWGGGRATEETQYF
TGCGCCAGCAGCTGGGGGGGCGGGAGGGCCACGGAAGAGACCCAGTACTTC
>NA|TRBJ2-1|TRBV28|TRBD2
CASSLLAGRNEQFF
TGTGCCAGCAGTCTTCTAGCGGGACGGAATGAGCAGTTCTTC